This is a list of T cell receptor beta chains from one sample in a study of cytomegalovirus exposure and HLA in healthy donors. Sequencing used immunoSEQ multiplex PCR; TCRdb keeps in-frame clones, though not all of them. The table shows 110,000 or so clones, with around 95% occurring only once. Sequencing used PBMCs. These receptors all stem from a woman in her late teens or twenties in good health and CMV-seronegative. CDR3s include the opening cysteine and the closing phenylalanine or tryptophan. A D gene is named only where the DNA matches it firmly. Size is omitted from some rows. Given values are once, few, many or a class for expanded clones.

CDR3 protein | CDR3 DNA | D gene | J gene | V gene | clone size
CASKTAQPYEQYF | TGTGCCAGCAAGACAGCACAACCTTACGAGCAGTACTTC | NA | TRBJ2-7 | TRBV28 | NA
CASSLGTGISPLHF | TGTGCCAGCAGCTTAGGGACAGGTATCTCACCCCTCCACTTT | TRBD1 | TRBJ1-6 | TRBV7-9 | NA
CASSSPSGLNTGELFF | TGTGCCAGCAGCTCACCATCGGGACTTAACACCGGGGAGCTGTTTTTT | NA | TRBJ2-2 | TRBV7-8 | NA
CASSSDRGPWNEQFF | TGTGCCAGCAGCTCGGACAGGGGGCCGTGGAATGAGCAGTTCTTC | TRBD1 | TRBJ2-1 | TRBV7-8 | NA
CATLPGQPLYGYTF | TGTGCCACCCTCCCGGGACAGCCACTCTATGGCTACACCTTC | TRBD1 | TRBJ1-2 | TRBV28 | NA
CASSVRFPLANEKLFF | TGTGCCAGCAGTGTGCGGTTTCCTCTCGCTAATGAAAAACTGTTTTTT | NA | TRBJ1-4 | TRBV6-1 | NA
CASSATTGFIGMNTGELFF | TGTGCCAGCAGCGCCACGACAGGGTTCATTGGGATGAACACCGGGGAGCTGTTTTTT | TRBD1 | TRBJ2-2 | TRBV11-3 | NA
CASSQGEGEAQHF | TGTGCCAGCAGCCAAGGTGAAGGGGAGGCCCAGCATTTT | NA | TRBJ1-5 | TRBV4-2 | NA
CASSEGAALSGNTIYF | TGTGCCAGCAGTGAGGGAGCAGCACTCTCTGGAAACACCATATATTTT | NA | TRBJ1-3 | TRBV6-1 | NA
CASSPTGNTEAFF | TGTGCCAGCTCGCCTACAGGGAACACTGAAGCTTTCTTT | NA | TRBJ1-1 | TRBV18 | NA
CAWSDRGLGGYTF | TGTGCCTGGAGTGACAGGGGGTTAGGTGGCTACACCTTC | TRBD1 | TRBJ1-2 | TRBV30 | NA
CASSLVVIEKLFF | TGTGCCAGCAGTTTAGTTGTTATTGAAAAACTGTTTTTT | NA | TRBJ1-4 | TRBV28 | NA
CASSRPGQGLNTEAFF | TGTGCCAGCAGCCGGCCGGGACAGGGGTTGAACACTGAAGCTTTCTTT | TRBD1 | TRBJ1-1 | TRBV5-4 | NA
CASSLREYNEQFF | TGCGCCAGCAGCTTGCGCGAATACAATGAGCAGTTCTTC | NA | TRBJ2-1 | TRBV5-1 | NA
CASSLLDSSSPLHF | TGTGCCAGCAGCTTATTGGACAGTAGCTCACCCCTCCACTTT | NA | TRBJ1-6 | TRBV7-2 | NA
CASSMEDLYNQPQHF | TGTGCCAGCAGTATGGAGGACCTTTACAATCAGCCCCAGCATTTT | NA | TRBJ1-5 | TRBV28 | NA
CASSQELRSPYEQYF | TGCGCCAGCAGCCAAGAACTTCGGTCGCCCTACGAGCAGTACTTC | NA | TRBJ2-7 | TRBV4-1 | NA
CASRAIDDRGGYGYTF | TGTGCCAGCCGGGCAATCGATGACAGGGGGGGCTATGGCTACACCTTC | TRBD1 | TRBJ1-2 | TRBV5-4 | NA
CASSRLLGTDAKGYTF | TGTGCCAGCAGCCGATTGCTTGGGACAGACGCGAAAGGCTACACCTTC | TRBD1 | TRBJ1-2 | TRBV7-6 | NA
CASSPEIRNEQFF | TGCGCCAGCAGCCCGGAGATCAGAAATGAGCAGTTCTTC | NA | TRBJ2-1 | TRBV5-1 | NA
CASSSGSHGYTF | TGTGCCAGCAGTTCAGGGTCCCATGGCTACACCTTC | NA | TRBJ1-2 | TRBV27 | NA
CASSSYPGVTITDTQYF | TGTGCCAGCAGTTCTTATCCCGGGGTGACGATCACAGATACGCAGTATTTT | NA | TRBJ2-3 | TRBV27 | few